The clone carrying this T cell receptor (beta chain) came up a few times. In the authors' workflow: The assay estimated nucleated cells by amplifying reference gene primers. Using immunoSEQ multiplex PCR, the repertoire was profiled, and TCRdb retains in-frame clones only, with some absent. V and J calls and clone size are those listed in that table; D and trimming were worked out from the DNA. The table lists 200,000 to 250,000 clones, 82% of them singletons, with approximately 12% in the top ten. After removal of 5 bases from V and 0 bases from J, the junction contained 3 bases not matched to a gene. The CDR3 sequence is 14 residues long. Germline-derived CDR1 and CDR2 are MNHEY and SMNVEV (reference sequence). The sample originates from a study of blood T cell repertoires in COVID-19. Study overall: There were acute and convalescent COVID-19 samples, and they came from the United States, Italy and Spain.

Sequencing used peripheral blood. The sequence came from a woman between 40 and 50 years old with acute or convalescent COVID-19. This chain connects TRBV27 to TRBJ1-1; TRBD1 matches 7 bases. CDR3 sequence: CASSRGQLNTEAFF. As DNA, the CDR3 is TGTGCCAGCAGTCGGGGACAGTTGAACACTGAAGCTTTCTTT.